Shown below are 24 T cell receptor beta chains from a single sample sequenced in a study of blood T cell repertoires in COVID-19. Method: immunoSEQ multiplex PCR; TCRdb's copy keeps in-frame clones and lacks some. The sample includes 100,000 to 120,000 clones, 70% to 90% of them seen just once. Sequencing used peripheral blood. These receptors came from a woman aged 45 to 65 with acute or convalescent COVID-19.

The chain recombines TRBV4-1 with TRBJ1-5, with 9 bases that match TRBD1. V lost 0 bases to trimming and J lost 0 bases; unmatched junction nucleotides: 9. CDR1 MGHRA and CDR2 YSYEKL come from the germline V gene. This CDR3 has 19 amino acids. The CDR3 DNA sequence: TGCGCCAGCAGCCAAGAAGGTCCGGGACAGGGAAATAGCAATCAGCCCCAGCATTTT. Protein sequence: CASSQEGPGQGNSNQPQHF.

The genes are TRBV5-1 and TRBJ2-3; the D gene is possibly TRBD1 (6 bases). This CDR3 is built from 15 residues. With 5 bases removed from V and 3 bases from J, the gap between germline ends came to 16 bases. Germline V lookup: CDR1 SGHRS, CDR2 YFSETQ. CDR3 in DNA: TGCGCCAGCAGTTCAGGGGAATCGGATACAGATACGCAGTATTTT. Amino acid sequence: CASSSGESDTDTQYF.

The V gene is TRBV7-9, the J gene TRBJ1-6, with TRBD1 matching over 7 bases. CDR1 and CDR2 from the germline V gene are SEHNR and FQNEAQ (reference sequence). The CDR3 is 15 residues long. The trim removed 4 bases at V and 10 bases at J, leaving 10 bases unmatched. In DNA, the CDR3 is TGTGCCAGCAGCTCCATTAGACAGGGTCAATCACCCCTCCACTTT. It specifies CASSSIRQGQSPLHF.

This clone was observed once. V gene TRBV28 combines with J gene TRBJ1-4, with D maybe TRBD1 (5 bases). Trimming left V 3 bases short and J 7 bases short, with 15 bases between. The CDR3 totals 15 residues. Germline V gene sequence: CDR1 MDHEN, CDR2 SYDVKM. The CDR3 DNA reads TGTGCCAGCAGTTTTGGTAGCGGGGGGAGTGAAAAACTGTTTTTT. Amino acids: CASSFGSGGSEKLFF.

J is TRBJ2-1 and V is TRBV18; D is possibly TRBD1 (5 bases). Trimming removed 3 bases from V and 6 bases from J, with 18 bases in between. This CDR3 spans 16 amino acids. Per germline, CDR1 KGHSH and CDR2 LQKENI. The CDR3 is CASSPKTGPPGNEQFF. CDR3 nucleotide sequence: TGTGCCAGCTCACCCAAAACAGGCCCCCCGGGCAATGAGCAGTTCTTC.

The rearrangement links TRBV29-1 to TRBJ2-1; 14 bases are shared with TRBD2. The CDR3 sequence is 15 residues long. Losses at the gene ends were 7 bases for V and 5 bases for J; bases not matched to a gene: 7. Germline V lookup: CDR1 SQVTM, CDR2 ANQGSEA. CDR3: CSGGLAGGLHNEQFF. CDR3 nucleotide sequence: TGCAGCGGTGGACTAGCGGGAGGACTCCACAATGAGCAGTTCTTC.

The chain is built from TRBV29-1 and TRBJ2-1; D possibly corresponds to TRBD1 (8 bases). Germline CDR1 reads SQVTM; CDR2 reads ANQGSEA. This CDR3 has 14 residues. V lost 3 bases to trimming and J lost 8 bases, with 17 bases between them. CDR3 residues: CSVDRSQGGYEQFF. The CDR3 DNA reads TGCAGCGTTGACAGATCACAGGGGGGGTATGAGCAGTTCTTC.

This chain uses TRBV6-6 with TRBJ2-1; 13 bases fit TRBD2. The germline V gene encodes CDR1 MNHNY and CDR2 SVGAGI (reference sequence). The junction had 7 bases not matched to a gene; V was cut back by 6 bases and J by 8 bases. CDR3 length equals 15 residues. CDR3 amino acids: CASRRTSGRSDEQFF. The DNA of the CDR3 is TGTGCCAGCAGAAGGACTAGCGGGAGATCCGATGAGCAGTTCTTC.

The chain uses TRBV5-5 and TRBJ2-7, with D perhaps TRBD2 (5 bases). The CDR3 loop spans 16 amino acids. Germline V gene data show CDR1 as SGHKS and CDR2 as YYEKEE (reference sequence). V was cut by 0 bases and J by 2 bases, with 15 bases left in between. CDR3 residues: CASSLAGGPSPYEQYF. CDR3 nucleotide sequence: TGTGCCAGCAGCTTGGCGGGCGGGCCCTCCCCCTACGAGCAGTACTTC.

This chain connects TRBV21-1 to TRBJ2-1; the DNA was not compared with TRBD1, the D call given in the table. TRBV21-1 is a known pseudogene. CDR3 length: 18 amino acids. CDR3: CASSKAGDPGQGGNEQFF. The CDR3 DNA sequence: TGTGCCAGCAGCAAAGCTGGAGATCCGGGACAGGGAGGGAATGAGCAGTTCTTC.

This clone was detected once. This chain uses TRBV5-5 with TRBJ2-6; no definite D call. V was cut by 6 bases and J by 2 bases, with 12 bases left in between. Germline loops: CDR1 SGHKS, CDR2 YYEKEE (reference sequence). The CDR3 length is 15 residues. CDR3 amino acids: CASTPGGAGANVLTF. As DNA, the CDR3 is TGTGCCAGCACCCCCGGCGGAGCTGGGGCCAACGTCCTGACTTTC. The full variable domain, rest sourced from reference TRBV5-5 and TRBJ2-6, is DAGVTQSPTHLIKTRGQQVTLRCSPISGHKSVSWYQQVLGQGPQFIFQYYEKEERGRGNFPDRFSARQFPNYSSELNVNALLLGDSALYLCASTPGGAGANVLTFGAGSRLTVL.

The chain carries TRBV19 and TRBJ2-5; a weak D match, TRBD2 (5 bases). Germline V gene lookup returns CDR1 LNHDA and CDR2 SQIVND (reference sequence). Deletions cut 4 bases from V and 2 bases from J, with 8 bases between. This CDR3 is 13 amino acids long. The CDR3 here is CASSRGPQETQYF. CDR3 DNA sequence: TGTGCCAGTAGTAGAGGGCCGCAAGAGACCCAGTACTTC.

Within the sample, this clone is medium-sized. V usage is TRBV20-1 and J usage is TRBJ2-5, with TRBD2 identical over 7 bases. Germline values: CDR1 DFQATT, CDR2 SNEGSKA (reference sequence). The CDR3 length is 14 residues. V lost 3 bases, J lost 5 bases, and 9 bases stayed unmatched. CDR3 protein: CSASTTRETETQYF. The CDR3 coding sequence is TGCAGTGCTAGTACTACGCGGGAGACGGAGACCCAGTACTTC.

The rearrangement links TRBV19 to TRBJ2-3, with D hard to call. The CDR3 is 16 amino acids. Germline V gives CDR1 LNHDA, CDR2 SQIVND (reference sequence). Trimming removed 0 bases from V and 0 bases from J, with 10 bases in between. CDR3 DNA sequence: TGTGCCAGTAGTATAGACATTCCTACTAGCACAGATACGCAGTATTTT. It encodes CASSIDIPTSTDTQYF.

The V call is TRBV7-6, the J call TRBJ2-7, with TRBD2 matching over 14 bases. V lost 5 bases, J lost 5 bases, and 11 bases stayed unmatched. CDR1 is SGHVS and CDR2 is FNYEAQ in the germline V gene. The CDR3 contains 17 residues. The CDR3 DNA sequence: TGTGCCAGCAGCCCCGCCCTGACTAGCGGGAGGGGCCACGAGCAGTACTTC. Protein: CASSPALTSGRGHEQYF.

Here the CDR3 reads CASKPGQGYNEQFF. CDR3 sequence (DNA): TGTGCCAGTAAACCGGGACAGGGATACAATGAGCAGTTCTTC. The chain carries TRBV19 and TRBJ2-1; 9 nucleotides match TRBD1. CDR1 LNHDA and CDR2 SQIVND come from the germline V gene (reference sequence). The CDR3 runs to 14 residues. Trimming at V came to 7 bases and at J to 4 bases, leaving 5 bases not matched to a gene.

The CDR3 is CASSYSGTGILNEKLFF. The DNA for the CDR3 is TGTGCCAGCAGCTATTCCGGGACAGGGATCCTTAATGAAAAACTGTTTTTT. The chain carries TRBV7-2 and TRBJ1-4; 9 nucleotides match TRBD1. This CDR3 is 17 amino acids long. The germline CDR1 and CDR2 sequences are SGHTA and FQGNSA. The J segment lost 4 bases and the V segment lost 4 bases, leaving 10 bases of the junction unmatched.

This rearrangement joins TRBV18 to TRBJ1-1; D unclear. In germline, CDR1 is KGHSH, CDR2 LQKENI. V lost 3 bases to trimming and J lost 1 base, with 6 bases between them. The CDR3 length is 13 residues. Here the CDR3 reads CASSPHKNTEAFF. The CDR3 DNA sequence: TGTGCCAGCTCACCGCACAAGAACACTGAAGCTTTCTTT.

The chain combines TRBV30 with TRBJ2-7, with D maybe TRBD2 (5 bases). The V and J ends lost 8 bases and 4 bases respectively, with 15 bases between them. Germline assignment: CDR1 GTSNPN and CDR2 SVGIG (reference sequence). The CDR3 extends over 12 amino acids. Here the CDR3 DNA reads TGTGCCGTTACGGGGATTAAGTACGAGCAGTACTTC. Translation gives CAVTGIKYEQYF. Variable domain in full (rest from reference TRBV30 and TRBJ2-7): SQTIHQWPATLVQPVGSPLSLECTVEGTSNPNLYWYRQAAGRGLQLLFYSVGIGQISSEVPQNLSASRPQDRQFILSSKKLLLSDSGFYLCAVTGIKYEQYFGPGTRLTVT.

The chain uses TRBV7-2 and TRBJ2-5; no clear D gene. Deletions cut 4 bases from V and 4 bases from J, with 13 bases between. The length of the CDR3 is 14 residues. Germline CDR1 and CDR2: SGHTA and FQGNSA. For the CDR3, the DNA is TGTGCCAGCAGCTCTCTACTCCGGTCAGAGACCCAGTACTTC. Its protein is CASSSLLRSETQYF.

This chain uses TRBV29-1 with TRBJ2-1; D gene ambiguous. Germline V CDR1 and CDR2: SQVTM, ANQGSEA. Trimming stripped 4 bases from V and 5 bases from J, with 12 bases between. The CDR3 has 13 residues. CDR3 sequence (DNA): TGCAGCGTTGCTGTTACTCGGGACAATGAGCAGTTCTTC. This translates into CSVAVTRDNEQFF.

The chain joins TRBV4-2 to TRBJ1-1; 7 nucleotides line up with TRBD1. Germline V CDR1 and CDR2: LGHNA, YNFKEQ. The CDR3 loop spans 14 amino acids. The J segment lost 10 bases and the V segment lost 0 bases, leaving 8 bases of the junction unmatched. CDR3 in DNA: TGTGCCAGCAGCCAAGATCAAGGGAACAGGGGAGCTTTCTTT. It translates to CASSQDQGNRGAFF.

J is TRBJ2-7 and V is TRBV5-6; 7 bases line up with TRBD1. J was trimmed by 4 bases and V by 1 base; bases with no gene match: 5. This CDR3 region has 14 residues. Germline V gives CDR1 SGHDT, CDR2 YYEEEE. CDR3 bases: TGTGCCAGCAGCTTGTGGGCAGGGGGTTACGAGCAGTACTTC. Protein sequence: CASSLWAGGYEQYF.

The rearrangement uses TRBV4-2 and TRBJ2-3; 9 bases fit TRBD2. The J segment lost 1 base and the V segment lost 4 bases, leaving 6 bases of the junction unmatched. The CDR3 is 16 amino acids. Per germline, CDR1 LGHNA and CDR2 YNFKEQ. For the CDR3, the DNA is TGTGCCAGCAGCCGCAGACTAGCGGAACGCACAGATACGCAGTATTTT. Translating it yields CASSRRLAERTDTQYF.